A selection of T cell receptor beta chains follows, all from one sample in a study of T cell clonotyping in hematopoietic cell transplantation. Here immunoSEQ multiplex PCR was the method, and the copy in TCRdb shows in-frame clones only, minus some. The sample includes over 35,000 clones, around 90% of them seen just once. The specimen sequenced was peripheral blood mononuclear cells. These receptor sequences come from a woman in her thirties or forties in good health. Some clones in this sample may be carry-over from other donors' samples. The CDR3 runs from the conserved cysteine through the conserved F or W. Each record gives: V gene, clone size, CDR3 protein. Expanded clones get a size class; other rows say once, few or many, or leave the size out.

>TRBV10-3|-
CAISFGQVGNEQFF
>TRBV10-3|-
CAISESSFPGELFF
>TRBV5-4|-
CASSLQGGGEQYF
>TRBV27|-
CASGQGMGPQHF
>TRBV4-3|-
CASSQVFTDPTGTDTQYF
>TRBV19|-
CASSFGQGMMYEQYF
>TRBV7-9|-
CASSLEDSGANVLTF
>TRBV30|-
CAWSFLGGRGNTIYF
>TRBV5-1|-
CASSIGVPGLASHEQFF
>TRBV7-2|once
CASSLASGSGETQYF
>TRBV29-1|-
CSVRGPGQETQYF
>TRBV28|-
CASSFHTGENTEAFF
>TRBV4-1|-
CASSDRDRANEKLFF
>TRBV6-5|-
CASSYSTDHSGNTIYF
>TRBV6-4|once
CASEVVAGGPYEQYF
>TRBV5-1|-
CASSRGTANTEAFF
>TRBV30|-
CAWSKGINGEKLFF
>TRBV30|-
CAWSVGLAGYEQYF
>TRBV11-3|once
CASSRKAGQHTF
>TRBV11-2|-
CASSLDLGENTEAFF
>TRBV28|-
CASSLNGFYEQYF
>TRBV6-6|-
CASSYPEDNYGYTF
>TRBV9|-
CASSPRNEEAFF
>TRBV28|-
CASSFGALGQGHETQYF
>TRBV6-5|-
CASSLAGTTGELFF
>TRBV28|-
CASSYTGGNNQPQHF
>TRBV30|-
CAWSDTGTSNNEQFF
>TRBV28|-
CASSLWVRGTDTQYF
>TRBV11-3|-
CASSLNQGAYEQYF
>TRBV5-1|once
CASSGGSDLNTEAFF
>TRBV7-8|few
CASSSLFPEQYF
>TRBV7-2|-
CASSSQWGENTDTQYF
>TRBV6-5|-
CASRIGSGANVLTF
>TRBV30|once
CAWSVGRSYGYTF
>TRBV5-1|-
CASKADNEQFF
>TRBV5-4|-
CASSLPGGDTQYF
>TRBV7-8|-
CASSFSGSTQYF
>TRBV6-6|few
CASTAEFYGYTF
>TRBV6-1|-
CASSVLREQYF
>TRBV9|once
CASGTHDSNQPQHF
>TRBV4-1|-
CASSQEDRERYEQYF
>TRBV28|-
CASSFNKGWPLNQPQHF
>TRBV25-1|once
CASSSFGGDSTDTQYF
>TRBV4-2|-
CASSQDPMGMNTEAFF
>TRBV6-1|-
CASSLAGGDTDTQYF
>TRBV11-2|-
CASSLGTENTEAFF
>TRBV2|-
CASSVSTEAFF
>TRBV28|-
CASSRPDRIEQPQHF
>TRBV30|once
CAWSRTVDEKLFF
>TRBV20-1|few
CSATRETQYF
>TRBV21-1|-
CASSTREHTGELFF
>TRBV6-5|-
CASSYSFGTRETQYF
>TRBV28|-
CASTRTGLFSSGNTIYF
>TRBV5-4|-
CASSLAGGLNEQFF
>TRBV15|-
CATSRAPGLAGVSTDTQYF